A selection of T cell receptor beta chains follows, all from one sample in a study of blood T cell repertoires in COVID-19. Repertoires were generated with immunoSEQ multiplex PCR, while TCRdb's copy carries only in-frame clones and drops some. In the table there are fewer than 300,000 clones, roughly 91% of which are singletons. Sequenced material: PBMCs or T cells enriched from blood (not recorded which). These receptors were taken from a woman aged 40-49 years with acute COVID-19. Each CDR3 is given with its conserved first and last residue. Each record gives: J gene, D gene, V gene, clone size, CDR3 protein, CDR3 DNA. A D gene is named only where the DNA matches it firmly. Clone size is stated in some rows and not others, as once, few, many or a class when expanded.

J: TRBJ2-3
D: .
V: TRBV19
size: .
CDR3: CASSMITGKSTDTQYF
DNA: TGTGCCAGTAGTATGATCACAGGAAAAAGCACAGATACGCAGTATTTT

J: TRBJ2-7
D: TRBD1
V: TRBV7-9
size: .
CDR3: CASSQSYSGQGNYEQYF
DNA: TGTGCCAGCAGCCAATCCTACTCGGGACAGGGGAATTACGAGCAGTACTTC

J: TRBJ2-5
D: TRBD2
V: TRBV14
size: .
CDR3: CASRYGLAAYQETQYF
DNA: TGTGCCAGCAGATATGGACTAGCGGCCTACCAAGAGACCCAGTACTTC

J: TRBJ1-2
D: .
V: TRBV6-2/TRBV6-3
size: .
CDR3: CASSYLKSGGYTF
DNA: TGTGCCAGCAGTTACCTCAAATCAGGCGGCTACACCTTC

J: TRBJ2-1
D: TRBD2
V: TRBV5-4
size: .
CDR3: CASSRGGPFYNEQFF
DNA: TGTGCCAGCAGCCGCGGGGGTCCCTTCTACAATGAGCAGTTCTTC

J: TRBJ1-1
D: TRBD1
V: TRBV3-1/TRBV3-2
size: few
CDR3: CASSQDPGGFEAFF
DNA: TGTGCCAGCAGCCAAGATCCAGGGGGATTTGAAGCTTTCTTT

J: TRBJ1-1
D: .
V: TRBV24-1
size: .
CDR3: CATRDTRDTEAFF
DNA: TGTGCCACCAGGGATACCCGGGACACTGAAGCTTTCTTT

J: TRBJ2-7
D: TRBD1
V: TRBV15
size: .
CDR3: CATSGPTGYEQYF
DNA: TGTGCCACCAGCGGTCCGACAGGGTACGAGCAGTACTTC

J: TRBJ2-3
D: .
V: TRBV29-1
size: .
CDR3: CSVDGQTDTQYF
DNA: TGCAGCGTTGATGGACAAACAGATACGCAGTATTTT

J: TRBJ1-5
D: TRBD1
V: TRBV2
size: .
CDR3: CASSEALGRGDQPQHF
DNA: TGTGCCAGCAGTGAAGCGCTGGGCAGGGGGGATCAGCCCCAGCATTTT

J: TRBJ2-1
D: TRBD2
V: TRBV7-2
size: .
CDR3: CASSLGAGVWAEQFF
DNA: TGTGCCAGCAGCTTAGGGGCGGGAGTATGGGCTGAGCAGTTCTTC

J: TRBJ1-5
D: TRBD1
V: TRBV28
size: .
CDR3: CASSAGQGAQPQHF
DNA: TGTGCCAGCAGTGCGGGACAGGGGGCTCAGCCCCAGCATTTT

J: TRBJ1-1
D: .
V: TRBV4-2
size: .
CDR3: CASSQDAGMNTEAFF
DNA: TGTGCCAGCAGCCAAGATGCAGGGATGAACACTGAAGCTTTCTTT

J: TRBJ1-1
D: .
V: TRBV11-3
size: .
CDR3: CASSPAGPMTEAFF
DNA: TGTGCCAGCAGCCCAGCGGGACCCATGACTGAAGCTTTCTTT

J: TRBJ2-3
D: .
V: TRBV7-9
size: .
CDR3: CASSHDLGGPTQYF
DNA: TGTGCCAGCAGCCACGACCTCGGAGGACCTACGCAGTATTTT

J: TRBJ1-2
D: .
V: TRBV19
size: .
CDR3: CASSSQGLPNYGYTF
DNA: TGTGCCAGTAGTTCACAGGGCCTTCCTAACTATGGCTACACCTTC

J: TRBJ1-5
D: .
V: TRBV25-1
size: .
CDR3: CASSESRPGYWDQPQHF
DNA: TGTGCCAGCAGTGAATCCAGGCCGGGATATTGGGATCAGCCCCAGCATTTT

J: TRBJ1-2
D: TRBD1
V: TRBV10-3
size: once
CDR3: CATTGGGNYGYTF
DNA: TGTGCCACCACAGGGGGAGGTAACTATGGCTACACCTTC

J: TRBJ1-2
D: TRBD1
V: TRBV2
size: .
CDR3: CASSGEGGSNYGYTF
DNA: TGTGCCAGCAGTGGGGAAGGGGGCAGTAACTATGGCTACACCTTC

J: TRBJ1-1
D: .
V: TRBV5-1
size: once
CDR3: CASSLVGGRGTEAFF
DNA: TGCGCCAGCAGCTTGGTGGGAGGGAGGGGGACTGAAGCTTTCTTT

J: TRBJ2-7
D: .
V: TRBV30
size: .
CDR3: CAWSVQDGPYEQYF
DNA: TGTGCCTGGAGTGTACAGGACGGACCCTACGAGCAGTACTTC

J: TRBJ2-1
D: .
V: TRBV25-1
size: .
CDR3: CASSEVGGDYNEQFF
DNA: TGTGCCAGCAGTGAAGTAGGGGGGGACTACAATGAGCAGTTCTTC

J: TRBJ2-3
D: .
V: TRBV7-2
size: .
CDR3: CASSLTWKDTQYF
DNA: TGTGCCAGCAGCTTGACTTGGAAAGATACGCAGTATTTT

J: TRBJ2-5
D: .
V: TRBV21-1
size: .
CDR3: CASSGTFQETQYF
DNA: TGTGCCAGCAGTGGGACTTTCCAAGAGACCCAGTACTTC

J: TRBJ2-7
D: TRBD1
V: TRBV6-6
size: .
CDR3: CASSYSGTGGSYEQYF
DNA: TGTGCCAGCAGTTACTCGGGGACAGGGGGCTCCTACGAGCAGTACTTC

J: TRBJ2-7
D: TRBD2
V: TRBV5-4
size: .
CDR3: CASSPPGREAYEQYF
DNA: TGTGCCAGCAGCCCCCCAGGGCGGGAGGCCTACGAGCAGTACTTC

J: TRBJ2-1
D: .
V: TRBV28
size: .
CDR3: CASSDNEQFF
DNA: TGTGCCAGCAGCGACAATGAGCAGTTCTTC

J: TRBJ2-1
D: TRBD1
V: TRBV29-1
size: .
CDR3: CSVEDMGQGRGVF
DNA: TGCAGCGTTGAAGATATGGGACAGGGCCGAGGGGTCTTC

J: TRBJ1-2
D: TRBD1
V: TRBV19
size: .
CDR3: CASTWGYTGTGGYTF
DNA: TGTGCCAGTACCTGGGGCTATACAGGGACAGGGGGCTACACCTTC

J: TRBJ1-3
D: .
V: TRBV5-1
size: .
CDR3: CASSLNGEAGNTIYF
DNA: TGCGCCAGCAGCTTGAATGGGGAGGCTGGAAACACCATATATTTT

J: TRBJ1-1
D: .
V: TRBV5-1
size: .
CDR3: CASRRGGNTEAFF
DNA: TGCGCCAGCAGAAGAGGGGGGAACACTGAAGCTTTCTTT

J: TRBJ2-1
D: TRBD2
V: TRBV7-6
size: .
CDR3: CASSSLSKTSGTDNEQFF
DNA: TGTGCCAGCAGCTCGTTAAGTAAAACTAGCGGGACTGACAATGAGCAGTTCTTC

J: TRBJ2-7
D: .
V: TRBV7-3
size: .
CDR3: CASSGGPGHYEQYF
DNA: TGTGCCAGCAGCGGAGGTCCGGGACACTACGAGCAGTACTTC

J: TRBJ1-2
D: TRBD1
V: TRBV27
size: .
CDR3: CASSLERQGLGGYTF
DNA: TGTGCCAGCAGTTTGGAAAGACAGGGCTTGGGTGGCTACACCTTC

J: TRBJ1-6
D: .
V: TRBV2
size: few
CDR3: CAEGDSASPTLHF
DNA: TGTGCAGAGGGGGATTCCGCGTCCCCTACCCTCCACTTT

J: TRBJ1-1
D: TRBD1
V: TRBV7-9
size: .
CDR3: CASSRTGNTEAFF
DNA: TGTGCCAGCAGCCGGACAGGGAACACTGAAGCTTTCTTT

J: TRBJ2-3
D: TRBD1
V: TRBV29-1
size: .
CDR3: CSALGGARTDTQYF
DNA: TGCAGCGCCCTAGGGGGCGCCCGCACAGATACGCAGTATTTT

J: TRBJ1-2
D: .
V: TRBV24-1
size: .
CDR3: CATSDSSINYGYTF
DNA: TGTGCCACCAGCGACAGCTCAATTAACTATGGCTACACCTTC

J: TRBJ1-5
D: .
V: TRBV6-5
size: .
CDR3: CASSSGFDQPQHF
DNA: TGTGCCAGCAGTTCAGGGTTTGATCAGCCCCAGCATTTT

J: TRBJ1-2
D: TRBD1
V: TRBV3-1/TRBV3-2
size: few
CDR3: CASSQPGQGTYGYTF
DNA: TGTGCCAGCAGCCAGCCGGGACAGGGGACCTATGGCTACACCTTC

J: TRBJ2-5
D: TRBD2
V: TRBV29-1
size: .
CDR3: CSVWTSGAPGETQYF
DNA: TGCAGCGTGTGGACTAGCGGGGCCCCCGGGGAGACCCAGTACTTC

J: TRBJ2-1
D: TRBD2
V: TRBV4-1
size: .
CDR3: CASSQAPGGGLGNEQFF
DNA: TGCGCCAGCAGCCAAGCCCCCGGGGGGGGGCTGGGGAATGAGCAGTTCTTC